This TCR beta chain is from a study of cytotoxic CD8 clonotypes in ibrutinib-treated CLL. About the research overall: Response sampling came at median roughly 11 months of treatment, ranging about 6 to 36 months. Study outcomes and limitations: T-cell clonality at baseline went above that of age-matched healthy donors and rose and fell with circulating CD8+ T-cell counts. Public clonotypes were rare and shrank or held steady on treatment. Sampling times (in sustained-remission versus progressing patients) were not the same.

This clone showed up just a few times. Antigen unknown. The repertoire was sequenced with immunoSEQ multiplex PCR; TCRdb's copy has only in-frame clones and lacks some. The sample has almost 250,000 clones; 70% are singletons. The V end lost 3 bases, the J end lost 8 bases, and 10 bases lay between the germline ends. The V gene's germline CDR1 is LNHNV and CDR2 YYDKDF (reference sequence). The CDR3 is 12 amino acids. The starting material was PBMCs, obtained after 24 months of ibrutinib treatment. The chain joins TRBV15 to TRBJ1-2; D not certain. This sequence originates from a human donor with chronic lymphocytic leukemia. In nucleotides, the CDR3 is TGTGCCACCAGCAGTAGTTTCCGAGGCTACACCTTC. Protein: CATSSSFRGYTF.